The 28 T cell receptor beta chains listed next were all sequenced from one sample in a study of monozygotic twins with inflammatory bowel disease. For each CDR3 protein, TCRdb gives one entry from its re-call of the 5' RACE reads, without DNA. This table holds 150,000 to 200,000 distinct CDR3 sequences. Material: blood. The receptors were gathered from a human donor with ulcerative colitis or Crohn's disease, or a healthy co-twin of an affected twin (not recorded which).

The rearrangement links TRBV20-1 to TRBJ1-2; the TCRdb D gene call, TRBD1, has no DNA to confirm it. Germline V lookup: CDR1 DFQATT, CDR2 SNEGSKA (reference sequence). The length of the CDR3 is 14 residues. The CDR3 protein is CSALSPGRNYGYTF.

V is TRBV10-1 and J is TRBJ2-6; TCRdb designates TRBD1, a call that cannot be tested without DNA. The CDR3 runs to 18 residues. Germline V lookup: CDR1 WNHNN, CDR2 SYGVQD (reference sequence). CDR3 in amino acids: CASSGGEMTGTGANVLTF.

The genes are TRBV6-5 and TRBJ2-3; TCRdb designates TRBD2, a call that cannot be tested without DNA. The CDR3 loop spans 15 amino acids. The germline gives CDR1 MNHEY, CDR2 SVGAGI. This chain's CDR3 is CASSSLAASTDTQYF.

This chain links TRBV7-2 with TRBJ2-4; the TCRdb call, TRBD2, lacks DNA for checking. Germline loops: CDR1 SGHTA, CDR2 FQGNSA. This CDR3 is 12 amino acids long. The CDR3 is CASSLGSPHPDF.

V and J are TRBV7-9 and TRBJ2-7; TCRdb designates TRBD2, a call that cannot be tested without DNA. The CDR3 sequence is 17 residues long. The germline V gene has CDR1 SEHNR and CDR2 FQNEAQ (reference sequence). The CDR3 sequence is CASSLPTSGTRTYEQYF.

V gene TRBV21-1 combines with J gene TRBJ2-3; the TRBD1 assignment by TCRdb is unverifiable without DNA. TRBV21-1 is flagged as a pseudogene. The CDR3 is 17 amino acids. CDR3: CASSKALSGDGTDTQYF.

The J gene is TRBJ2-2, the V gene TRBV18. This CDR3 spans 14 amino acids. CDR1 is KGHSH and CDR2 is LQKENI in the germline V gene. The CDR3 sequence is CASSPPGVTGELFF. The variable domain in full, with the rest retrieved from reference TRBV18 and TRBJ2-2, is NAGVMQNPRHLVRRRGQEARLRCSPMKGHSHVYWYRQLPEEGLKFMVYLQKENIIDESGMPKERFSAEFPKEGPSILRIQQVVRGDSAAYFCASSPPGVTGELFFGEGSRLTVL.

CDR3 residues: CASSVGGGDDYEQYF. The chain recombines TRBV9 with TRBJ2-7; TCRdb's D call of TRBD1 is untestable without DNA. The CDR3 extends over 15 amino acids. CDR1 and CDR2 (germline): SGDLS, YYNGEE. Full variable domain (outside the CDR3, taken from reference TRBV9 and TRBJ2-7): DSGVTQTPKHLITATGQRVTLRCSPRSGDLSVYWYQQSLDQGLQFLIQYYNGEERAKGNILERFSAQQFPDLHSELNLSSLELGDSALYFCASSVGGGDDYEQYFGPGTRLTVT.

The rearrangement links TRBV27 to TRBJ2-1; TCRdb's D gene call, TRBD2, goes unchecked for lack of DNA. The CDR3 runs 16 residues. Germline assignment: CDR1 MNHEY and CDR2 SMNVEV (reference sequence). CDR3 in amino acids: CASMGREGISYNEQFF.

The J gene is TRBJ2-3, the V gene TRBV11-2; TCRdb's D call, TRBD2, is unchecked because there is no DNA. The CDR3 runs to 14 residues. Per the germline V gene, CDR1 is SGHAT and CDR2 is FQNNGV. CDR3 protein: CASSWLRGTDTQYF.

The chain uses TRBV27 and TRBJ2-7; TCRdb names TRBD1, which stays unverified in the absence of DNA. This CDR3 spans 13 amino acids. Germline V lookup: CDR1 MNHEY, CDR2 SMNVEV (reference sequence). This chain's CDR3 is CASGYRGTYEQYF.

This chain links TRBV20-1 with TRBJ2-3; TCRdb outputs TRBD2, but without DNA this stays unchecked. In germline, CDR1 is DFQATT, CDR2 SNEGSKA (reference sequence). The CDR3 sequence is 14 residues long. This CDR3 reads CSARTSGGTDTQYF.

The chain couples TRBV5-6 to TRBJ2-3. This CDR3 has 12 residues. CDR1 is SGHDT and CDR2 is YYEEEE in the germline V gene. CDR3 region: CASSRGTDTQYF.

The V gene is TRBV12-3 or TRBV12-4, the J gene TRBJ1-2; TCRdb proposes TRBD1, but this gene call is untestable without DNA. The CDR3 consists of 13 residues. CDR3 sequence reads: CASSPPGSYGYTF.

The chain joins TRBV9 to TRBJ1-2. This CDR3 spans 16 amino acids. Germline assignment: CDR1 SGDLS and CDR2 YYNGEE. The CDR3 region is CASSVGSEGRRYGYTF.

Here the CDR3 reads CASSSYGTPPYEQYF. The chain joins TRBV5-1 to TRBJ2-7; without DNA, the TCRdb call of TRBD1 cannot be checked. This CDR3 spans 15 amino acids. The germline V gene has CDR1 SGHRS and CDR2 YFSETQ. The variable domain in full, with the rest retrieved from reference TRBV5-1 and TRBJ2-7, is KAGVTQTPRYLIKTRGQQVTLSCSPISGHRSVSWYQQTPGQGLQFLFEYFSETQRNKGNFPGRFSGRQFSNSRSEMNVSTLELGDSALYLCASSSYGTPPYEQYFGPGTRLTVT.

The chain joins TRBV15 to TRBJ2-6; the TCRdb D gene call, TRBD2, has no DNA to confirm it. Germline CDR1 and CDR2: LNHNV and YYDKDF (reference sequence). This CDR3 contains 20 residues. CDR3: CATSRPWQRTSDSGANVLTF.

The J gene is TRBJ2-2, the V gene TRBV21-1; absent DNA, TCRdb's TRBD1 call cannot be checked. TRBV21-1 is noted as a pseudogene. This CDR3 has 16 residues. CDR3 in amino acids: CASKNGTLRSTGELFF.

V is TRBV15 and J is TRBJ1-2; the D gene TCRdb calls, TRBD1, cannot be checked with no DNA. The CDR3 is 14 amino acids. Looked up from germline, CDR1 is LNHNV and CDR2 is YYDKDF (reference sequence). CDR3: CATSPDRDDYGYTF.

The J gene is TRBJ2-3, the V gene TRBV5-1; without DNA, the TCRdb call of TRBD2 cannot be checked. This CDR3 spans 17 amino acids. Per germline, CDR1 SGHRS and CDR2 YFSETQ. This chain's CDR3 is CASSSRLADISTDTQYF.

CDR3 residues: CASSTRTGHWTSGAYEQYF. The chain combines TRBV21-1 with TRBJ2-7; absent DNA, TCRdb's TRBD2 call cannot be checked. TRBV21-1 is noted as a pseudogene. CDR3 length: 19 residues.

The chain uses TRBV12-3 or TRBV12-4 and TRBJ1-3. The CDR3 extends over 14 amino acids. The CDR3 here is CASRRPRSGNTIYF.

The chain recombines TRBV18 with TRBJ2-1; the TCRdb call, TRBD2, lacks DNA for checking. CDR3 length equals 15 residues. Germline lookup yields CDR1 KGHSH and CDR2 LQKENI. CDR3: CASSPQAGGRNEQFF.

The CDR3 region is CASRGQPTDTYSPLHF. The chain couples TRBV6-1 to TRBJ1-6; with no DNA, the TCRdb D assignment of TRBD1 cannot be verified. The length of the CDR3 is 16 residues. CDR1 is MNHNS, CDR2 SASEGT, per germline.

V gene TRBV14 combines with J gene TRBJ2-1; the D call of TRBD1 rests on TCRdb alone, since no DNA is present to check it. The germline gives CDR1 SGHDN, CDR2 FVKESK. The CDR3 loop spans 17 amino acids. The CDR3 region is CASSQDLGGGRYNEQFF.

The chain is built from TRBV29-1 and TRBJ1-1. Germline CDR1 and CDR2: SQVTM and ANQGSEA. The length of the CDR3 is 14 residues. The CDR3 loop is CSVEDRGRGTEAFF.

The CDR3 loop reads CSVVRREGRDTQYF. V and J are TRBV29-1 and TRBJ2-3; TCRdb's D call of TRBD2 is untestable without DNA. Germline CDR1 and CDR2: SQVTM and ANQGSEA. This CDR3 contains 14 residues.

This chain joins TRBV20-1 and TRBJ1-1; as DNA is missing, the TRBD1 call by TCRdb cannot be tested. The CDR3 contains 14 residues. Germline V CDR1 and CDR2: DFQATT, SNEGSKA (reference sequence). The CDR3: CSARLVRENTEAFF.